Below, one TCR beta chain is given with its context. Antigen specificity is unknown. From germline, CDR1 is MNHEY and CDR2 SMNVEV (reference sequence). The CDR3 consists of 14 residues. The germline V and J ends were trimmed by 2 bases and 9 bases, with 14 bases remaining between them. Universal primer sites and UMIs were introduced during 5'RACE template-switching synthesis of TCR cDNA. MiXCR, applied by TCRdb to the 5' RACE reads, yields one record per CDR3 protein. This sample has just under 600,000 distinct CDR3 sequences; approximately 15% occur once, and the top ten carry 11% to 15%. The sample comes from a study of T cells after yellow fever vaccination. Whole-study findings and limits: Abundant clonotypes from the bulk population could get into FACS-sorted repertoires as contaminants. Boosting was followed by the reappearance of most primary-vaccination clones (roughly 95% CD4, about 90% CD8).

This TCR came from a man between 25 and 39 years old who received the YFV17D yellow fever vaccine. The material sequenced was PBMCs, taken on the day of the yellow fever booster vaccination. The chain recombines TRBV27 with TRBJ2-1; tentative D call: TRBD2 (5 bases). This CDR3 is CASSLPPIGVEQFF. In DNA form, the CDR3 reads TGTGCCAGCAGTTTACCCCCTATCGGGGTTGAGCAGTTCTTC.